These T cell receptor beta chains were read from a single sample in a study of regulatory T cells in long-lasting Graves disease. TCRdb called the multiplex PCR reads again in MiXCR, with one record for every CDR3 protein. The sample shows 300,000 to 500,000 distinct CDR3 sequences, around 20% of them seen only once. Source: peripheral blood mononuclear cells (PBMCs), taken when the disease was refractory, from a patient treated with antithyroid drugs. All receptors derive from a female donor with Graves disease. Both conserved end residues are part of each CDR3. The order of the fields is J gene, clone size, V gene, D gene, CDR3 DNA, CDR3 protein. The D gene is left open where the match is weak. For some rows the clone size is stated as once, few or many, or as a class when expanded; others skip it.

TRBJ2-7,many,TRBV28,-,TGTGCCAGCAGCCTGCGGGTTCTGGGCGGGGAGCAGTACTTC,CASSLRVLGGEQYF
TRBJ1-2,-,TRBV27,TRBD1,TGTGCCAGCAGTTCCGGGACAGGGCCCTATGGCTACACCTTC,CASSSGTGPYGYTF
TRBJ2-1,-,TRBV24-1,-,TGTGCCACCAGCGATCGGGGGAGCTCCTACAATGAGCAGTTCTTC,CATSDRGSSYNEQFF
TRBJ2-5,-,TRBV6-2/TRBV6-3,-,TGTGCCAGCAGTGAACGTACAGGGACGGGTATCCAGTACTTT,CASSERTGTGIQYF
TRBJ2-2,many,TRBV2,-,TGTGCCAGCAGTGGTAACTCCCCCACCGGGGAGCTGTTTTTT,CASSGNSPTGELFF
TRBJ2-6,-,TRBV27,TRBD1,TGTGCCAGCAGTCCGAGACAGGGGGCGACGTCTGGGGCCAACGTCCTGACTTTC,CASSPRQGATSGANVLTF
TRBJ2-4,many,TRBV2,-,-,CASSVAPGTSEYF
TRBJ1-5,many,TRBV6-1,TRBD1,TGTGCCAGCAGTGCCACAGGGGGCAGGGGTCAGCCCCAGCATTTT,CASSATGGRGQPQHF
TRBJ1-1,many,TRBV19,-,TGTGCCAGTAGTATAGTGGGCGGTGGAGTCACTGAAGCTTTCTTT,CASSIVGGGVTEAFF
TRBJ2-1,-,TRBV5-1,-,TGCGCCAGCAGCAGAATGAGCGGCGCCTACAATGAGCAGTTCTTC,CASSRMSGAYNEQFF
TRBJ1-5,few,TRBV19,TRBD1,TGTGCCAGTAGACCCGACAGGGTGAGCAATCAGCCCCAGCATTTT,CASRPDRVSNQPQHF
TRBJ2-1,-,TRBV7-9,TRBD1,TGTGCCAGCAGCTTGGAGGGACAGGGGATGGGCAATGAGCAGTTCTTC,CASSLEGQGMGNEQFF
TRBJ2-5,many,TRBV30,-,TGTGCCTGGAGTGTGGGGACACGGAGCGGGGAGACCCAGTACTTC,CAWSVGTRSGETQYF
TRBJ2-7,many,TRBV28,-,TGTGCCAGCAGTTTCATCGACAGGCTCTACGAGCAGTACTTC,CASSFIDRLYEQYF
TRBJ2-7,few,TRBV7-2,-,TGTGCCAGCAGCTTGGTCCAGCGGTACGAGCAGTACTTC,CASSLVQRYEQYF
TRBJ2-5,many,TRBV2,-,TGTGCCAGCAGCATGCAAGAGACCCAGTACTTC,CASSMQETQYF
TRBJ2-7,-,TRBV3-1,-,TGTGCCAGCAGCCAGACCTCGGCCAGCCACGAGCAGTACTTC,CASSQTSASHEQYF
TRBJ1-2,many,TRBV30,-,TGTGCCTGGAGTGTACGTGGCAGCAACTATGGCTACACCTTC,CAWSVRGSNYGYTF
TRBJ1-2,many,TRBV9,-,TGTGCCAGCAGCGTAGTTGCGGGAGGCTACACCTTC,CASSVVAGGYTF
TRBJ2-4,-,TRBV5-4,-,TGTGCCAGCAGCTTGGAGGGTTGGAACATTCAGTACTTC,CASSLEGWNIQYF
TRBJ1-4,many,TRBV6-5,-,TGTGCCAGCAGTTACAACAGGGCTAATGAAAAACTGTTTTTT,CASSYNRANEKLFF
TRBJ2-5,once,TRBV20-1,TRBD2,TGCAGTGCGAGACTAGCGGGAGGGCCCTCAGAGACCCAGTACTTC,CSARLAGGPSETQYF
TRBJ1-1,many,TRBV11-2,-,TGTGCCAGCAGCTTAGGGACAGCGAACACTGAAGCTTTCTTT,CASSLGTANTEAFF
TRBJ1-5,-,TRBV15,-,TGTGCCACCAGCAGAGTCCAGGGAAAGCAGCCCCAGCATTTT,CATSRVQGKQPQHF
TRBJ1-5,-,TRBV29-1,TRBD1,TGCAGCGTTTGGACAGGGTTGGATCAGCCCCAGCATTTT,CSVWTGLDQPQHF
TRBJ1-5,many,TRBV7-2,-,TGTGCCAGCAGCCCAGAGGGGGTAAGGGATCAGCCCCAGCATTTT,CASSPEGVRDQPQHF
TRBJ2-7,-,TRBV5-1,TRBD2,TGCGCCAGCAGCTTGGGACTAGCGGGAGGAGGGACCTACGAGCAGTACTTC,CASSLGLAGGGTYEQYF
TRBJ2-7,few,TRBV12-3/TRBV12-4,-,TGTGCCAGCAGCAACAGGGCGGGCCCCTACGAGCAGTACTTC,CASSNRAGPYEQYF
TRBJ2-7,-,TRBV2,TRBD2,TGTGTTAGCAGGGGGACTAGCGGGAGGTTCGAGCAGTACTTC,CVSRGTSGRFEQYF
TRBJ1-1,many,TRBV12-3/TRBV12-4,-,TGTGCCAGCAGCCAACTTACTACAGGTGAAGCTTTCTTT,CASSQLTTGEAFF
TRBJ2-3,many,TRBV7-2,-,TGTGCCAGCAGCTTCACAGATACGCAGTATTTT,CASSFTDTQYF
TRBJ1-5,many,TRBV4-3,-,TGCGCCAGCAGCCAAGACAGGGTGCAGCAGCCCCAGCATTTT,CASSQDRVQQPQHF
TRBJ1-1,many,TRBV9,TRBD1,TGTGCCAGCAGCGTACAGGGGGCAGGTACTGAAGCTTTCTTT,CASSVQGAGTEAFF
TRBJ2-7,few,TRBV20-1,-,TGCAGTGCTAGCGAGAGGGGGTCCTCCTACGAGCAGTACTTC,CSASERGSSYEQYF
TRBJ2-5,many,TRBV7-3,-,TGTGCCAGCAGCTCCGGGTTGGGAGAGACCCAGTACTTC,CASSSGLGETQYF